The rows below give T cell receptor beta chains drawn from one sample of a study of metastatic and nonmetastatic thyroid tumors. TCRdb re-called the PCR reads through MiXCR. The repertoire holds around 26,000 clones, with about an eighth as singletons. Material: blood. Receptor source: a female donor with papillary thyroid cancer or a benign thyroid nodule (not recorded which). Some clones in this sample may be carry-over from other donors' samples. Each CDR3 is given with its conserved first and last residue. A D gene is named only where the DNA matches it firmly. Rows give clone size only sometimes, using once, few, many, or a class for an expanded clone.

TRBJ2-1 | NA | TRBD2 | TRBV5-1 | TGCGCCAGCTGGCTCGGAACGAGCGGGAGGGGGTACAATGAGCAGTTCTTC | CASWLGTSGRGYNEQFF
TRBJ1-5 | medium-sized | NA | TRBV6-1 | TGTGCCAGCAGTCCCGGAAGACGGGGGAGTCAGCCCCAGCATTTT | CASSPGRRGSQPQHF
TRBJ1-5 | many | NA | TRBV2 | TGTGCCAGCAGTGAGTCGGGGGAACAGCCCCAGCATTTT | CASSESGEQPQHF
TRBJ2-3 | many | TRBD1 | TRBV29-1 | TGCAGCGCCACACCCGGGACAGGGGGCTCAGATACGCAGTATTTT | CSATPGTGGSDTQYF
TRBJ2-2 | many | NA | TRBV5-1 | TGCGCCAGCAGCTTTGGCCAGAAAGGCGGGGAGCTGTTTTTT | CASSFGQKGGELFF
TRBJ2-7 | NA | TRBD1 | TRBV12-3/TRBV12-4 | TGTGCCAGCAGAACCGGGACAGGGTTCCACGAGCAGTACTTC | CASRTGTGFHEQYF
TRBJ2-1 | many | TRBD2 | TRBV6-1 | TGTGCCAGCAGCCTCGGGGGGAGTCCCTACAATGAGCAGTTCTTC | CASSLGGSPYNEQFF
TRBJ1-2 | few | NA | TRBV27 | TGTGCCAGCAGTTCCTCAGGAAGTTCTTTCTATGGCTACACCTTC | CASSSSGSSFYGYTF
TRBJ2-3 | many | TRBD2 | TRBV12-3/TRBV12-4 | TGTGCCAGCAGTTTCACTAGCGGAGGCCTAGATACGCAGTATTTT | CASSFTSGGLDTQYF
TRBJ1-1 | many | NA | TRBV4-2 | TGTGCCAGCAGCCAAGAGTCCACTGAAGCTTTCTTT | CASSQESTEAFF
TRBJ1-1 | many | TRBD1 | TRBV19 | TGTGCCAGTACCACTAGACAGGGGGGTTCTGCGAACACTGAAGCTTTCTTT | CASTTRQGGSANTEAFF
TRBJ1-5 | NA | NA | TRBV20-1 | TGCAGTGCTTGGGGGGGCACCGCGGATCAGCCCCAGCATTTT | CSAWGGTADQPQHF
TRBJ2-2 | many | TRBD2 | TRBV11-1 | TGTGCCAGCAGCTTAGATTGGCGGGAGTCCGGGGAGCTGTTTTTT | CASSLDWRESGELFF
TRBJ1-4 | many | NA | TRBV18 | TGTGCCAGCTCACCATTCAGGGGAGGAACTAATGAAAAACTGTTTTTT | CASSPFRGGTNEKLFF
TRBJ2-3 | many | NA | TRBV7-8 | TGTGCCAGCAGCTTAGTGGGTCCCCTTCCAACAGATACGCAGTATTTT | CASSLVGPLPTDTQYF
TRBJ2-3 | many | TRBD2 | TRBV28 | TGTGCCAGCAGTTTCGGTAGCGGGAGTGGGGCAGATACGCAGTATTTT | CASSFGSGSGADTQYF
TRBJ1-2 | many | TRBD1 | TRBV20-1 | TGCAGTGCTAGAATTTCGGGACCAGGACAGGGGGCTCTATATGGCTACACCTTC | CSARISGPGQGALYGYTF
TRBJ2-1 | many | TRBD1 | TRBV6-2/TRBV6-3 | TGTGCCAGCAGTTCCGGACAGGGCTGGAATGAGCAGTTCTTC | CASSSGQGWNEQFF
TRBJ2-5 | many | NA | TRBV28 | TGTGCCAGCAGTTCCTGGGGTAGCAGGCGGGAGACCCAGTACTTC | CASSSWGSRRETQYF
TRBJ2-3 | many | NA | TRBV7-3 | TGTGCCAGCAGCTTCCTTGGGGGGGCAGACACAGATACGCAGTATTTT | CASSFLGGADTDTQYF
TRBJ1-3 | NA | NA | TRBV6-1 | TGTGCCAGCAGCACCGGGCCGCGCACTGGAAACACCATATATTTT | CASSTGPRTGNTIYF
TRBJ2-7 | many | NA | TRBV28 | TGTGCCAGCAGTTTGTTGGTCGGCAGTGGGCCCTACGAACAGTACTTC | CASSLLVGSGPYEQYF
TRBJ1-4 | many | NA | TRBV5-1 | TGCGCCAGCAGTCGTGGGGGTGAGGGTGAAAAACTGTTTTTT | CASSRGGEGEKLFF
TRBJ2-3 | NA | NA | TRBV28 | TGTGCCAGCAGGCCTCAGGGGATAGATACGCAGTATTTT | CASRPQGIDTQYF
TRBJ1-5 | many | NA | TRBV6-1 | TGTGCCAGCAGCTCACAGGGAAATCAGCCCCAGCATTTT | CASSSQGNQPQHF
TRBJ2-2 | many | NA | TRBV11-2 | TGTGCCAGCAGCTTTGCCGGGGAGCTGTTTTTT | CASSFAGELFF
TRBJ2-1 | NA | TRBD2 | TRBV11-2 | TGTGCCAGCAGCGTAATAGCGGGCCCTACAACTGAGCAGTTCTTC | CASSVIAGPTTEQFF
TRBJ2-7 | many | TRBD2 | TRBV5-5 | TGTGCCAGCAGCTTCGGCATAGCGGGAGCCCCCTACGAGCAGTACTTC | CASSFGIAGAPYEQYF
TRBJ2-2 | many | TRBD2 | TRBV7-3 | TGTGCCAGCAGCTTAGGACTAGCGGGAGGCTCCACCGGGGAGCTGTTTTTT | CASSLGLAGGSTGELFF
TRBJ1-2 | NA | NA | TRBV11-3 | TGTGCCAGCAGCACTCGGCCCAATGGCTACACCTTC | CASSTRPNGYTF
TRBJ2-7 | many | TRBD2 | TRBV7-2 | TGTGCCAGCAGCTTAGCGACGAGCGGGGGGCGGTACTTC | CASSLATSGGRYF
TRBJ2-7 | many | NA | TRBV28 | TGTGCCAGCAGTTTAAGGACTATTAGCGAGCAGTACTTC | CASSLRTISEQYF
TRBJ1-3 | NA | NA | TRBV27 | TGTGCCAGCAGACCCAGCTCTGGAAACACCATATATTTT | CASRPSSGNTIYF
TRBJ2-7 | many | NA | TRBV2 | TGTGCCAGCAGGCCTGGATCTTACGAGCAGTACTTC | CASRPGSYEQYF
TRBJ1-1 | many | NA | TRBV5-6 | TGTGCCAGCAGCTTGGCAGGGCCCACTGAAGCTTTCTTT | CASSLAGPTEAFF
TRBJ2-3 | NA | NA | TRBV7-2 | TGTGCCAGCAGCTCTAGTGGTAGCCCAGATACGCAGTATTTT | CASSSSGSPDTQYF
TRBJ1-4 | many | NA | TRBV9 | TGTGCCAGCAGCCCCATGGGCTGGGGTGAAAAACTGTTTTTT | CASSPMGWGEKLFF